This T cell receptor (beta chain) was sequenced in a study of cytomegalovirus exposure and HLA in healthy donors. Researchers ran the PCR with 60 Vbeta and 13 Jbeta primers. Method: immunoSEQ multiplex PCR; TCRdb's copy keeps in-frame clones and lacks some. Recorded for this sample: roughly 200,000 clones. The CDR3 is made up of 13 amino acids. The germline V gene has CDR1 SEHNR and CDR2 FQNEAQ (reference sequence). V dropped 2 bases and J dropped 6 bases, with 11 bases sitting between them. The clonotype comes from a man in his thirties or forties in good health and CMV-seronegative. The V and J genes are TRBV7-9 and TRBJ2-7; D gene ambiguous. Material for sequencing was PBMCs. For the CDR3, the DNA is TGTGCCAGCAGCTTACAACCCCTCGGCGAGCAGTACTTC. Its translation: CASSLQPLGEQYF.